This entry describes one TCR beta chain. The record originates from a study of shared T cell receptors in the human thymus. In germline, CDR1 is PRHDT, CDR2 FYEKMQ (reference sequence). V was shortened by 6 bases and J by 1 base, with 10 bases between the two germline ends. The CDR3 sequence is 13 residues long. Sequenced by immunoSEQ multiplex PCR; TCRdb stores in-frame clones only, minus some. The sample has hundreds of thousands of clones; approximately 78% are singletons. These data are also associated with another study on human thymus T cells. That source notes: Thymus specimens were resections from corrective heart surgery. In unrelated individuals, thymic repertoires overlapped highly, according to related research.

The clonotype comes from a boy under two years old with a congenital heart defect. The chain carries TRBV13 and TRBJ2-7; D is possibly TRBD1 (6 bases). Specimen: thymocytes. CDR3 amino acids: CASSSGQSYEQYF. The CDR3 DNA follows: TGTGCCAGCAGTTCCGGACAGTCCTACGAGCAGTACTTC.